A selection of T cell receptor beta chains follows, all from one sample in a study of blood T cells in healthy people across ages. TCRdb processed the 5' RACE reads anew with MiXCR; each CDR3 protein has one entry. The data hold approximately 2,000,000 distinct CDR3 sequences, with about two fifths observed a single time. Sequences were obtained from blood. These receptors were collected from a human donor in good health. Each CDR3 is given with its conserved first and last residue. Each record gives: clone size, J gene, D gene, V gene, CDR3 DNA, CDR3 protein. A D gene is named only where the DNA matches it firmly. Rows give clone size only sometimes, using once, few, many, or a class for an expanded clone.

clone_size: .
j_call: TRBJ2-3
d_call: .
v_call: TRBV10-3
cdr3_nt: TGTGCCATCAGTGAGTCGGTGGTAGCAGGGACAGATACGCAGTATTTT
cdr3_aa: CAISESVVAGTDTQYF

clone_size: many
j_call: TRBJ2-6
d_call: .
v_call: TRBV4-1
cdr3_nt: TGCGCCAGCAGCCAAGTGGTTACCTCCTCTGGGGCCAACGTCCTGACTTTC
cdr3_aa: CASSQVVTSSGANVLTF

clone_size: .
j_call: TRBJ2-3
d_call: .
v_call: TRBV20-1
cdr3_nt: TGCAGTGCTAATGGACAAGGCACAGATACGCAGTATTTT
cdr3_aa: CSANGQGTDTQYF

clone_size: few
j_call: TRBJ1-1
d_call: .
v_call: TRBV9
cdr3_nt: TGTGCCAGCAGCGTTACAGGGTTACACACTGAAGCTTTCTTT
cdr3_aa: CASSVTGLHTEAFF

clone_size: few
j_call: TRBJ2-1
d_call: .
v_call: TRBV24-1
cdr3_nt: TGTGCCACCGAGGGATGGTCCGACAATGAGCAGTTCTTC
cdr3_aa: CATEGWSDNEQFF

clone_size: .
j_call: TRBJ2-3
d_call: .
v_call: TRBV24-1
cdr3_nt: TGTGCCACCGCGGTGGGGGACACAGATACGCAGTATTTT
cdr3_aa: CATAVGDTDTQYF

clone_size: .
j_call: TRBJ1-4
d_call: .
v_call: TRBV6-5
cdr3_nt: TGTGCCAGCAGCCCAGACCCGGGAACCGAAAAACTGTTTTTT
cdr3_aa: CASSPDPGTEKLFF

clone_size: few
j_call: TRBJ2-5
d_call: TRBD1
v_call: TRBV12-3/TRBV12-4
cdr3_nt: TGTGCCAGCAGCAACCCGACAGGGGGGATAGAAGAGACCCAGTACTTC
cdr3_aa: CASSNPTGGIEETQYF

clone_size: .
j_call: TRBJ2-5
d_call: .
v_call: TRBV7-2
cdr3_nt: TGTGCCAGCACCCGACGGGTACAAGAGACCCAGTACTTC
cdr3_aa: CASTRRVQETQYF

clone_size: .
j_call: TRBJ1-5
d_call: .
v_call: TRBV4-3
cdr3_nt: TGCGCCAGCAGCCAAGATTTAGGCGGTCAGCCCCAGCATTTT
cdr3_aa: CASSQDLGGQPQHF

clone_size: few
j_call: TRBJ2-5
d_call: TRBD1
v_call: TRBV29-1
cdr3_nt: TGCAGCGGTACCGGGACAGGGGGCCCAGAGACCCAGTACTTC
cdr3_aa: CSGTGTGGPETQYF

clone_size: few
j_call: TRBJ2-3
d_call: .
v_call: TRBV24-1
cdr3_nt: TGTGCCACCAGTGATCCGACAGTATTTCCTAGCACAGATACGCAGTATTTT
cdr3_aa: CATSDPTVFPSTDTQYF

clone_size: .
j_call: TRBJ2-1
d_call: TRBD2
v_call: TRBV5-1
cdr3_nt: TGCGTCAGCGGCTCCGTAGCGGGGGGGCATAATGAGCAGTTCTTC
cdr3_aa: CVSGSVAGGHNEQFF

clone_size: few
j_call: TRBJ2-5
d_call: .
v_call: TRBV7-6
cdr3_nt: TGTGCCAGCAGCTCCCCCAGGGGTGACCAAGAGACCCAGTACTTC
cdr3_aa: CASSSPRGDQETQYF

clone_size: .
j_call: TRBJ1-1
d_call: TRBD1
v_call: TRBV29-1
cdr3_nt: TGCAGCGTTGAGAGACAGGGAAAATTCACTGAAGCTTTCTTT
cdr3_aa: CSVERQGKFTEAFF

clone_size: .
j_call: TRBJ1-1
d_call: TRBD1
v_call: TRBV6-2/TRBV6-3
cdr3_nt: TGTGCCAGCAGTAGACAGGGGGCGCAGACAAACACTGAAGCTTTCTTT
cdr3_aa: CASSRQGAQTNTEAFF

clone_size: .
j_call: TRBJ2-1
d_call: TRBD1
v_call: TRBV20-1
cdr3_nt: TGCAGTGCTAGCCGGACAGGGGGCTACAATGAGCAGTTCTTC
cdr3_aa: CSASRTGGYNEQFF

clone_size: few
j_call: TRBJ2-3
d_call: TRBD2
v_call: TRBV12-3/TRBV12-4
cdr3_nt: TGTGCCAGCAGTCCCCAGACTAGCGGGGCTCTTACAGATACGCAGTATTTT
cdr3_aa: CASSPQTSGALTDTQYF

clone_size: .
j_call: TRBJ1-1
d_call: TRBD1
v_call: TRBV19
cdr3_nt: TGTGCCAGTAGTGTAGGACAGGGGGTGACCACTGAAGCTTTCTTT
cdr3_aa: CASSVGQGVTTEAFF

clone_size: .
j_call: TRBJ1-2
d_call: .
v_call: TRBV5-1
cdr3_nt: TGCGCCAGCAGCTTGGATTCGTCGGGGGCCTACTATGGCTACACCTTC
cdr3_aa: CASSLDSSGAYYGYTF

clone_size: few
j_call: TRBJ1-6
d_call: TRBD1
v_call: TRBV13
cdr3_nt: TGTGCCAGCAGCTCTTCCGGGACAGGGGGCCATTCACCCCTCCACTTT
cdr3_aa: CASSSSGTGGHSPLHF

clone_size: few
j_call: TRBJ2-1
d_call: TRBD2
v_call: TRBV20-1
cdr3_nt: TGCAGTGCTAGTCGGCTAGCGGGGGGGCCCGGAGTTTTTTCCTACAATGAGCAGTTCTTC
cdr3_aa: CSASRLAGGPGVFSYNEQFF

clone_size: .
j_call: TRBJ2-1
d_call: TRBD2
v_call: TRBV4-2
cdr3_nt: TGTGCCAGCAGCCAGACTAGCGGGGGTCTGAACAATGAGCAGTTCTTC
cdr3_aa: CASSQTSGGLNNEQFF

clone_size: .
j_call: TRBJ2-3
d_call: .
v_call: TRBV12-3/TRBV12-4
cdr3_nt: TGTGCCAGCAGTTTCGAGGCAAGGCCCCGGAGGCCAGATACGCAGTATTTT
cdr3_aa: CASSFEARPRRPDTQYF